The source of this T cell receptor beta chain is a study of T cell responses to AZD1222 COVID-19 vaccine. Overall study findings and caveats: Repertoires were collected only later (after the peak T cell response had occurred). White British donors predominated, females outnumbered males, and clonal diversity was possibly underestimated.

With regard to this clone: Its antigen is unidentified.

The V and J ends lost 4 bases and 5 bases, in that order; junction bases with no gene match: 6. From germline, CDR1 is KGHSH and CDR2 LQKENI. This CDR3 is 14 amino acids long. Method: immunoSEQ multiplex PCR; TCRdb's copy keeps in-frame clones and lacks some. The table has fewer than 90,000 clones, about 88% seen once. The rearrangement joins TRBV18 to TRBJ1-2; the match to TRBD1 covers 8 bases. Here the sequenced sample was peripheral blood, taken on day 0 of AZD1222 vaccination. The TCR comes from an adult in good health. CDR3 DNA: TGTGCCAGCTCACGGCAGGGGGCGCCGTATGGCTACACCTTC. As protein: CASSRQGAPYGYTF.